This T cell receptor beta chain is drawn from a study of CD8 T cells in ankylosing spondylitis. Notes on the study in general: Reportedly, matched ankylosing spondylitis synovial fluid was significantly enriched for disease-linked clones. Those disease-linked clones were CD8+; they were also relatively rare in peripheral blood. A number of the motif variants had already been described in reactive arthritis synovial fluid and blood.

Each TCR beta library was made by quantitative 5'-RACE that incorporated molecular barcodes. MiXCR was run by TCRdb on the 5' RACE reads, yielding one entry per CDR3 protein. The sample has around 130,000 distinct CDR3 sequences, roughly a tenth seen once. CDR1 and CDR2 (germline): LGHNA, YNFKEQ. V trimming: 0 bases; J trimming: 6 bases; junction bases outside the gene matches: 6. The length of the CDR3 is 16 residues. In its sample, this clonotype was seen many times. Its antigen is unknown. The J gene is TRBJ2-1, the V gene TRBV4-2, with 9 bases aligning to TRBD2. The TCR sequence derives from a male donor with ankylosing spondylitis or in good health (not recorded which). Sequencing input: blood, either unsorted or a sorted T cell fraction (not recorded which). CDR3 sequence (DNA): TGTGCCAGCAGCCAAGATCTTGCTAGCGGGGCCAATGAGCAGTTCTTC. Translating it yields CASSQDLASGANEQFF.